Included here is one T cell receptor (beta chain) sequence, with context. As yet, its antigen is unknown. Germline loops: CDR1 DFQATT, CDR2 SNEGSKA (reference sequence). Trimming took 3 bases from V and 2 from J, leaving 19 bases between them. The CDR3 consists of 16 residues. This entry is derived from a study of T cells after yellow fever vaccination. On the study more broadly: Preparing low-cell-number fractions relied on SMART-Seq v4 Ultra Low Input.

As TCR cDNA was made by 5'RACE template switching, a universal primer site and UMIs were added. TCRdb fed the 5' RACE reads into MiXCR, producing one record per CDR3 protein. The sample includes a few hundred thousand distinct CDR3 sequences, 6.2% of them seen just once. Study-level points and caveats: In post-booster samples, most primary-vaccination clones reappeared (around 95% CD4, over 70% CD8). Weaker overall, the secondary response nonetheless peaked faster (day 5 versus 15).

The sequence derives from a man aged 25-45 years who received the YFV17D yellow fever vaccine. The chain joins TRBV20-1 to TRBJ2-5, with D maybe TRBD2 (6 bases). Sample: PBMCs, taken 5 days after the yellow fever booster vaccination. CDR3 in amino acids: CSASITPGLRQETQYF. In DNA form, the CDR3 reads TGCAGTGCTAGCATAACACCGGGACTCCGACAAGAGACCCAGTACTTC.